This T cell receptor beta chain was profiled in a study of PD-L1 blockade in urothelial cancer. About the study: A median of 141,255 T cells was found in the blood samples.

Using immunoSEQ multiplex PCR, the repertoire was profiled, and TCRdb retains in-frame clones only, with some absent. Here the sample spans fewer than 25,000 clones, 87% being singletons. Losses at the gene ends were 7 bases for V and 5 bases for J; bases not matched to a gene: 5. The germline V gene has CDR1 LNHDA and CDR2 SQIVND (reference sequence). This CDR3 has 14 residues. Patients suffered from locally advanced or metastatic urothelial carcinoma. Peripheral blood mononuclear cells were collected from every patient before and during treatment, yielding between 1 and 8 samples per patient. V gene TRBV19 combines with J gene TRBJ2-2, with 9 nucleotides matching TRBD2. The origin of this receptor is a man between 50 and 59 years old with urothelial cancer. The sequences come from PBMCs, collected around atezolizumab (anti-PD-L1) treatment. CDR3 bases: TGTGCCAGTAAGGCGGGAGGGGGAACCGGGGAGCTGTTTTTT. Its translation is CASKAGGGTGELFF.